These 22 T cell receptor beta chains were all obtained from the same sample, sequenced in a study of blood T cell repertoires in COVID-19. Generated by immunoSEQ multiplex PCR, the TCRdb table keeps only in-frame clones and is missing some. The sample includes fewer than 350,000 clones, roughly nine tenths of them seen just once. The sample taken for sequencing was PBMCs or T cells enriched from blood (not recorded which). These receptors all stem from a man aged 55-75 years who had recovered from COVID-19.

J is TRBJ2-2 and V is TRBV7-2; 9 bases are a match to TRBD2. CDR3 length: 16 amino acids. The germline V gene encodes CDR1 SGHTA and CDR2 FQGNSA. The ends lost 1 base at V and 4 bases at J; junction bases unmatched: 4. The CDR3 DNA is TGTGCCAGCAGCTTAGGCGGGAGGGTGGGCACCGGGGAGCTGTTTTTT. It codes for CASSLGGRVGTGELFF.

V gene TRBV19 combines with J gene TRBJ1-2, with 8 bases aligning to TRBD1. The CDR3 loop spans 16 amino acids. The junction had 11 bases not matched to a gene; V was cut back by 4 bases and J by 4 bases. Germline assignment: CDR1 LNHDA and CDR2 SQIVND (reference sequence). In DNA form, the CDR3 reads TGTGCCAGTAGTACCCCCGGGACAGGAGAACCCTATGGCTACACCTTC. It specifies CASSTPGTGEPYGYTF.

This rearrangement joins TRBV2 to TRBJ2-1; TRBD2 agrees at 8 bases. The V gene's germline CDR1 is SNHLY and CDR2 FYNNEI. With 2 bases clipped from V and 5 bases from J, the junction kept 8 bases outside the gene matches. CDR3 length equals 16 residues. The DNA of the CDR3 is TGTGCCAGCAGTGAATTCTCGGTAGCGGGGAACAATGAGCAGTTCTTC. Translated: CASSEFSVAGNNEQFF.

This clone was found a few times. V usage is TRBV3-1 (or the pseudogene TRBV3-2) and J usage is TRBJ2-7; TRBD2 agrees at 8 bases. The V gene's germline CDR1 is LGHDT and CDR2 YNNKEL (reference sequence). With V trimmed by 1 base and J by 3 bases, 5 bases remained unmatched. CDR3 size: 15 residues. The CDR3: CASSQGSGSSYEQYF. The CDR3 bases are TGTGCCAGCAGCCAAGGAAGCGGGAGTAGCTACGAGCAGTACTTC.

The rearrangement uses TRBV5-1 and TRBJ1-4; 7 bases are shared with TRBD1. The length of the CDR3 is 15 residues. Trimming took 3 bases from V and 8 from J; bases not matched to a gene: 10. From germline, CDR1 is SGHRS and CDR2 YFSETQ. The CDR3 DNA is TGCGCCAGCAGCTATGGACAGGCGGCCCTCGAAAAACTGTTTTTT. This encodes CASSYGQAALEKLFF.

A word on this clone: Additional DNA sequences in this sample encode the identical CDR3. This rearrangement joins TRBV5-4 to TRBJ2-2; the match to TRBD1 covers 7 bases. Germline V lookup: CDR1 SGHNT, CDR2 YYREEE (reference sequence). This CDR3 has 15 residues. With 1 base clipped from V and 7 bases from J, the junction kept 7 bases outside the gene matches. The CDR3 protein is CASSLKRGQSGELFF. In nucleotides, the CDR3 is TGTGCCAGCAGCTTGAAGAGGGGGCAGAGCGGGGAGCTGTTTTTT.

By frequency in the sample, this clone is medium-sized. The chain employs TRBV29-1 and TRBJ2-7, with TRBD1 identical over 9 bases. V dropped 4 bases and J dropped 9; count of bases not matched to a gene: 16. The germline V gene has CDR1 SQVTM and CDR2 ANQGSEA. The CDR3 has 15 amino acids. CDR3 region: CSVVVRDRVFGGQYF. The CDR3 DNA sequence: TGCAGCGTTGTGGTTCGGGACAGGGTCTTCGGTGGGCAGTACTTC.

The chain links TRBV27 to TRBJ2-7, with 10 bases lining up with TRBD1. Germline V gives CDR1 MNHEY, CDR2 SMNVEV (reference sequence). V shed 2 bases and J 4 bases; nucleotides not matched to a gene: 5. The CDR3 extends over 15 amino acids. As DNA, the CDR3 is TGTGCCAGCAGTTTAGATGGGACAGGGGTATACGAGCAGTACTTC. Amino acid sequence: CASSLDGTGVYEQYF.

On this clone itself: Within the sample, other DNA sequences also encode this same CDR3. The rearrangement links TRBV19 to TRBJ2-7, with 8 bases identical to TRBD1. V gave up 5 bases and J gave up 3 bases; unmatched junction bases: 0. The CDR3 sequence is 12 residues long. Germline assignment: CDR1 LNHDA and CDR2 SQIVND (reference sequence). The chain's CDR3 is CASSDRGYEQYF. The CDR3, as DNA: TGTGCCAGTAGTGACAGGGGCTACGAGCAGTACTTC.

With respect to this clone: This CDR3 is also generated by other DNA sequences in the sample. Here the CDR3 DNA reads TGTGCCAGCAGTTTACGAGAGACCCAGTACTTC. It codes for CASSLRETQYF. V and J are TRBV28 and TRBJ2-5; D gene ambiguous. Trimming pared 2 bases from V and 4 bases from J, leaving 2 bases between. The CDR3 has 11 amino acids. In germline, CDR1 is MDHEN, CDR2 SYDVKM.

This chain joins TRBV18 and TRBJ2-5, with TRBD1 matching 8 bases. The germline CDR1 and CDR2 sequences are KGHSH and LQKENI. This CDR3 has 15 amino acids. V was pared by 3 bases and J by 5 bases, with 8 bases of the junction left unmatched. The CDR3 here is CASSPGQGGWETQYF. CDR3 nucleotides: TGTGCCAGCTCACCCGGACAGGGTGGATGGGAGACCCAGTACTTC.

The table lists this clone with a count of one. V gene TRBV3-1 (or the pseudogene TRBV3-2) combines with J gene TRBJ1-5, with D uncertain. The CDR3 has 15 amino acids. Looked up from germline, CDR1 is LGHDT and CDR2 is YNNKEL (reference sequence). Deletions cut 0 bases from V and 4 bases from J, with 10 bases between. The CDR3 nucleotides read TGTGCCAGCAGCCAAGAGGAGGAGTGGAATCAGCCCCAGCATTTT. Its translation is CASSQEEEWNQPQHF.

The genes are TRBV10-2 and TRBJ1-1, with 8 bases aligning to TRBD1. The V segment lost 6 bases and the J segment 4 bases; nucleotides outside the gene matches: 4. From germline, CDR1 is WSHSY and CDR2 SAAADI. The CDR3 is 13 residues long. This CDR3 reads CASRATGGTEAFF. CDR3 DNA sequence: TGCGCCAGCAGGGCTACAGGGGGCACTGAAGCTTTCTTT.

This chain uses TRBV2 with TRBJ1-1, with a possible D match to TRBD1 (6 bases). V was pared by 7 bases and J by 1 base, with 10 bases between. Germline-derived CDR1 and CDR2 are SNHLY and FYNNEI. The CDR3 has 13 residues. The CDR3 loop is CASNRQENTEAFF. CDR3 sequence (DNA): TGTGCCAGCAATAGACAGGAGAACACTGAAGCTTTCTTT.

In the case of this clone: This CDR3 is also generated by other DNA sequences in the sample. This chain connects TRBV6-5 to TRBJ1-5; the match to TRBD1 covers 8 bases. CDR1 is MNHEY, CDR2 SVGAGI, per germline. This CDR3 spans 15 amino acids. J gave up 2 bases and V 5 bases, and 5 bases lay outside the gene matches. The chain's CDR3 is CASSRQGSGNQPQHF. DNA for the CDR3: TGTGCCAGCAGTAGACAGGGGTCAGGCAATCAGCCCCAGCATTTT.

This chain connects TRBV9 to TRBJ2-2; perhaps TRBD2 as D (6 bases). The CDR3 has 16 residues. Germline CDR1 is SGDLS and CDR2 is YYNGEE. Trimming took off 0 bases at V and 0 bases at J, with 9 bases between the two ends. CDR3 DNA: TGTGCCAGCAGCGTAGCAGGAGGGACGAACACCGGGGAGCTGTTTTTT. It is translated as CASSVAGGTNTGELFF. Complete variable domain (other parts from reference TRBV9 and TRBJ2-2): DSGVTQTPKHLITATGQRVTLRCSPRSGDLSVYWYQQSLDQGLQFLIQYYNGEERAKGNILERFSAQQFPDLHSELNLSSLELGDSALYFCASSVAGGTNTGELFFGEGSRLTVL.

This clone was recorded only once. The CDR3: CASSFGARGEKLFF. The CDR3 DNA reads TGTGCCAGCAGCTTCGGGGCGCGGGGTGAAAAACTGTTTTTT. The chain recombines TRBV7-9 with TRBJ1-4; weak D call: TRBD1 (5 bases). V was clipped by 3 bases and J by 7 bases, with 12 bases between them. The CDR3 has 14 amino acids. Per germline, CDR1 SEHNR and CDR2 FQNEAQ (reference sequence).

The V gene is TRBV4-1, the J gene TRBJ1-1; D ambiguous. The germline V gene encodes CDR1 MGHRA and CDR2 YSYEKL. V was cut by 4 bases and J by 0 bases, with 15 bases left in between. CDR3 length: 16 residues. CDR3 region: CASSPLGREMNTEAFF. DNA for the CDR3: TGCGCCAGCAGCCCATTGGGGAGGGAGATGAACACTGAAGCTTTCTTT.

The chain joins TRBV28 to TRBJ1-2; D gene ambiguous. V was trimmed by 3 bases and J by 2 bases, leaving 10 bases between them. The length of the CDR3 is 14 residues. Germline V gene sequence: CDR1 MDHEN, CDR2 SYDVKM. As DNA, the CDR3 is TGTGCCAGCAGTTTTCAGGCCAGAAACTATGGCTACACCTTC. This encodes CASSFQARNYGYTF.

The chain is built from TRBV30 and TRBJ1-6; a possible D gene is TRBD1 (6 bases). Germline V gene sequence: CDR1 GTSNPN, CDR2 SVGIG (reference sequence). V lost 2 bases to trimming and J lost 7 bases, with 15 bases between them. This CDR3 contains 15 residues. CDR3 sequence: CAWSNRDSKNSPLHF. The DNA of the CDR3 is TGTGCCTGGAGTAACAGGGATTCGAAGAATTCACCCCTCCACTTT. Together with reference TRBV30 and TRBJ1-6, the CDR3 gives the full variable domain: SQTIHQWPATLVQPVGSPLSLECTVEGTSNPNLYWYRQAAGRGLQLLFYSVGIGQISSEVPQNLSASRPQDRQFILSSKKLLLSDSGFYLCAWSNRDSKNSPLHFGNGTRLTVT.

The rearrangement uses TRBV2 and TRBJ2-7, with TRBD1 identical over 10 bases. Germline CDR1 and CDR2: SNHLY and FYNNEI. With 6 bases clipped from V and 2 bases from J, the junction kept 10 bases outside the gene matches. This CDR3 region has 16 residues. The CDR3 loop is CASRWATGTGAYEQYF. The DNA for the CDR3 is TGTGCCAGCAGGTGGGCCACCGGGACAGGGGCCTACGAGCAGTACTTC.

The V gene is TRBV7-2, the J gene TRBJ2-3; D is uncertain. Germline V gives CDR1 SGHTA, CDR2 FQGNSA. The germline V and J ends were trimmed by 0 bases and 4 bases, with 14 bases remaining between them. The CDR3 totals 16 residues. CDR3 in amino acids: CASSLALGSLADTQYF. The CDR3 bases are TGTGCCAGCAGCTTAGCGCTAGGTAGCCTCGCAGATACGCAGTATTTT.